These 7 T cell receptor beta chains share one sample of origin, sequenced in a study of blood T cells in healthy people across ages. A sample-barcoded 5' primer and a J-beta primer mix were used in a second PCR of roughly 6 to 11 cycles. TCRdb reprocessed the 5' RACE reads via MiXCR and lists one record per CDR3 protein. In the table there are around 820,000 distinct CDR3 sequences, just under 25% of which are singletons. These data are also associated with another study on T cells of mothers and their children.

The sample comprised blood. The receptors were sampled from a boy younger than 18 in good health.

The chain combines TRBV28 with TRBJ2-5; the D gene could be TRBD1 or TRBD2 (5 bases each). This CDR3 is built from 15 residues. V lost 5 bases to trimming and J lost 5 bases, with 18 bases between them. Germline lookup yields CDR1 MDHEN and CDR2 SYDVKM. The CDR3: CASSPRPGTQETQYF. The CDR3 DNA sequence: TGTGCCAGCAGTCCCCGACCGGGGACGCAGGAGACCCAGTACTTC.

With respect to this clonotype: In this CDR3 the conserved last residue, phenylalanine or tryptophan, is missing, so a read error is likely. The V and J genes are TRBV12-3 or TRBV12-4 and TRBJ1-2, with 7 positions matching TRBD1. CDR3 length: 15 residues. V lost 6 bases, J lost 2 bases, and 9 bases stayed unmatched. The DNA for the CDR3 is TGTGCCAGCAGGTCCCTCGGACAGGCAAACTATGGCTACACCTTG. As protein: CASRSLGQANYGYTL.

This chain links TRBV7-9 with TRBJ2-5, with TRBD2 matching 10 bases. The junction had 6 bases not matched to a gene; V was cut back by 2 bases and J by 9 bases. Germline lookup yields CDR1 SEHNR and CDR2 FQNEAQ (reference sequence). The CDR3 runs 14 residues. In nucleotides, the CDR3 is TGTGCCAGCAGCTTATCTCTAGCGGGAGCTGCCCAGTACTTC. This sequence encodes CASSLSLAGAAQYF.

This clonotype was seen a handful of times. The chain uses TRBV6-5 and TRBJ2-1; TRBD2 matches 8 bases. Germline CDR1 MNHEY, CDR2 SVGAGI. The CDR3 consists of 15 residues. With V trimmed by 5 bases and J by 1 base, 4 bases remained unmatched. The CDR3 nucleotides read TGTGCCAGCAGTAACGCGGGAGGATCCTACAATGAGCAGTTCTTC. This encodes CASSNAGGSYNEQFF.

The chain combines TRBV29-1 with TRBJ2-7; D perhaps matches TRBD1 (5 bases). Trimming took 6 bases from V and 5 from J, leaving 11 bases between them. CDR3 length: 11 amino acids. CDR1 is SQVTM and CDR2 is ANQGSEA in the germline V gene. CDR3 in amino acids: CSVTQGNEQYF. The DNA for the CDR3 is TGCAGCGTGACGCAGGGTAACGAGCAGTACTTC.

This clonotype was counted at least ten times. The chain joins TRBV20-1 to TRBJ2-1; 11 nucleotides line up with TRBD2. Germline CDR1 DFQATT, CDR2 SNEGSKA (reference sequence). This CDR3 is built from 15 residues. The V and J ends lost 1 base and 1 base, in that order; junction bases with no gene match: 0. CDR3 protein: CSARGLAGSYNEQFF. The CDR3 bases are TGCAGTGCTAGAGGACTAGCGGGGTCCTACAATGAGCAGTTCTTC.

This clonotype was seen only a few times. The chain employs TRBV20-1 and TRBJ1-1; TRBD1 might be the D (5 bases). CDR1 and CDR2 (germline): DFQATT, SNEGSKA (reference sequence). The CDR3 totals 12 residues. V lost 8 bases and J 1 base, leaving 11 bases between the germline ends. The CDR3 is CSTGRRNTEAFF. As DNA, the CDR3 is TGCAGTACGGGACGGAGGAACACTGAAGCTTTCTTT.